The clone carrying this TCR beta chain has a handful of counts. The library gave individual cDNA molecules unique molecular identifiers. Using its own MiXCR run on the RACE reads, TCRdb lists one record per CDR3 protein. This table holds over 300,000 distinct CDR3 sequences, 5.1% found once. This CDR3 comprises 15 residues. The germline V gene has CDR1 SNHLY and CDR2 FYNNEI. The V gene end was trimmed by 5 bases and the J gene end by 7 bases; junction bases not matched to a gene: 8. The time point: pre-sensitization, week 0. Specified treatment: therapeutic diphenylcyclopropenone sensitization with weekly scalp DPC. Prior to application of each patch test, blood was drawn. The record originates from a study of human T cells and chemical hapten exposure. About the research overall: Reading of the patch tests, which applied 0.01% DPC to the upper back, occurred at 6 days. Patients, predominantly female, presented with alopecia areata, totalis or universalis.

The sample here was whole blood, taken in connection with sensitization to the hapten diphenylcyclopropenone (DPC). The chain combines TRBV2 with TRBJ2-2, with 9 bases lining up with TRBD1. The TCR comes from a woman aged 50 to 65 with alopecia areata. Some clones in this sample may be carry-over from other donors' samples. CDR3 DNA: TGTGCCAGCAGTCGGGACAGGGTGGACATCGGGGAGCTGTTTTTT. Its translation: CASSRDRVDIGELFF.